Following are 4 T cell receptor beta chains from one sample sequenced in a study of blood T cell repertoires in COVID-19. Profiling relied on immunoSEQ multiplex PCR, and the TCRdb table lists in-frame clones only, not all of them. The repertoire holds some 22,000 clones, with 85% to 90% as singletons. The sample comprised peripheral blood. The receptor set was obtained from a man between 65 and 85 years old with COVID-19, enrolled during active disease.

This clone was recorded a few times. V is TRBV6-5 and J is TRBJ1-2; TRBD1 agrees at 7 bases. V lost 8 bases, J lost 3 bases, and 12 bases stayed unmatched. The CDR3 extends over 15 amino acids. From germline, CDR1 is MNHEY and CDR2 SVGAGI. CDR3: CASLGQLKEDYGYTF. Written as DNA, the CDR3 is TGTGCCAGCCTGGGACAGCTTAAGGAGGACTATGGCTACACCTTC.

This clone appeared a few times. The chain recombines TRBV4-1 with TRBJ1-5; 10 bases map to TRBD1. The CDR3 sequence is 16 residues long. J lost 2 bases, V lost 1 base, and 2 bases had no gene match. Germline CDR1 MGHRA, CDR2 YSYEKL. Written as DNA, the CDR3 is TGCGCCAGCAGCCAAGGGACAGGGGGTGGCAATCAGCCCCAGCATTTT. Protein product: CASSQGTGGGNQPQHF.

The chain links TRBV11-1 to TRBJ2-3; TRBD1 agrees at 8 bases. The CDR3 extends over 14 amino acids. The germline gives CDR1 SGHAT, CDR2 FQDESV (reference sequence). Trimming took 5 bases from V and 7 from J; bases not matched to a gene: 8. The CDR3 is CASSRGQGGNTQYF. The CDR3 DNA reads as TGTGCCAGCAGCCGCGGACAGGGAGGAAATACGCAGTATTTT.

This chain links TRBV27 with TRBJ1-5, with D perhaps matching TRBD1 (5 bases). This CDR3 region has 14 residues. Per germline, CDR1 MNHEY and CDR2 SMNVEV (reference sequence). Trimming took off 0 bases at V and 7 bases at J, with 10 bases between the two ends. CDR3 in DNA: TGTGCCAGCAGTTTATCCAGGGTTGGCCAGCCCCAGCATTTT. This sequence encodes CASSLSRVGQPQHF.